What follows is one T cell receptor beta chain and its context. Its antigen specificity is not known. The source of the sample is a study of cytomegalovirus exposure and HLA in healthy donors (dated by TCRdb to about 2017). About the investigation overall: According to an earlier analysis of a few hundred of the donors, 200 million or so T cells yielded roughly 110 million unique TCR beta sequences and 276 Gb of sequence data. HLA typing covered class I and class II loci at four-digit resolution. Using immunosequencing, the study profiled T cell repertoires from about 650 subjects and related those repertoires to cytomegalovirus serostatus. On average, roughly 250,000 unique TCR beta nucleotide sequences were sequenced per donor among 300 to 500 genotyped donors of the cohort, with about 17% of those sequences being non-productive. An early release covering roughly 580 HLA-typed donors comprised about 300 gigabases of sequencing data and around 80 million unique TCR sequences. Roughly 5 DR-DQ haplotypes were handled as single units for association and clustering, since linkage in the cohort was strong. A later analysis re-analyzed previously published TCR beta repertoires from approximately 670 donors and added high-resolution HLA genotyping to study TCR occurrence patterns. Every discovery cohort repertoire had been produced on one sequencing platform. A separate validation cohort of approximately 130 different subjects was used in addition to the roughly 670-subject first cohort. The study combined high-throughput TCR immunosequencing, statistical association of individual TCRs with disease status, and machine learning to predict cytomegalovirus infection status. Of the 398 genotyped donors, 81% were placed in the genetic ancestry cluster associated with self-reported Caucasian donors. Typing coverage differed by locus: A, B, C, DRB1 and DQB1 were typed in roughly 620-630 donors, DQA1 in 500 to 550, DPA1 in around 580, and DPB1 in approximately 450. The study aimed to test whether cataloging public T cell receptors could reveal signatures of past pathogen exposure. Donor age, sex, ethnicity and CMV serostatus were collected together with the repertoire data. A later genetic analysis used genome-wide SNP genotypes for about 60% of the roughly 700 donors, treating that subset as a discovery cohort. Rather than drawing on any new phenotypic data, the later analysis identified candidate immune exposures from TCR beta sequences and the way those sequences occurred across donors. An earlier analysis of several hundred of the donors applied high-throughput TCR beta sequencing to assess whether each TCR beta V gene segment acted as functional or pseudogenic.

The cohort comprised hundreds of healthy bone marrow donors. All cohort members were sampled while nominally healthy, although unrecorded immune exposures were likely present. The donor tested CMV seropositive, placing the donor among the 290 or so seropositive members of the cohort. A peripheral blood sample was provided by each donor, and peripheral blood mononuclear cells were used for TCR beta sequencing. The Qiagen DNeasy Blood Extraction Kit was used to extract genomic DNA from the blood cell samples. The protocol used for the library was the immunoSEQ multiplex PCR assay. For the multiplex PCR, a mixture combining 60 forward primers for TCR Vbeta segments and 13 reverse primers for TCR Jbeta segments was used. Amplification of the CDR3 region of rearranged TCR beta genes was performed with a multiplex PCR assay on genomic DNA. The amplified TCR beta libraries were sequenced on the Illumina HiSeq System as 87-base-pair reads. As for how the authors treated the data: A later analysis tallied around 87 million unique TCR beta chains across the 600 to 700 repertoires, and approximately 9.9 million of those chains were shared by two or more donors. Raw reads were error-corrected and collapsed into unique sequences by a nearest-neighbor algorithm in which closely related sequences were merged to remove PCR and sequencing errors. Alignment of CDR3 sequences to IMGT reference sequences was used to assign V, D and J gene segments. For a sequence to be retained, a match of at least six nucleotides to both a V gene segment and a J gene segment was required. A rearrangement was called productive if the CDR3 had no stop codons and remained in frame with V and J, and every other rearrangement was called non-productive. CDR3 was defined according to IMGT convention as the region running from the second conserved V-encoded cysteine to the conserved J-encoded phenylalanine. The earlier analysis of a few hundred of the donors excluded any sequence lacking an unambiguous match to a single V gene segment. In an earlier analysis of 500 to 750 of the donors, V segments were called functional above 56.7% productive rearrangements and were called segregating when the between-donor standard deviation exceeded 5%. To diagnose cytomegalovirus status from the catalog of TCR beta chain sequences, a statistical classification framework was built. In a later analysis, V and J genes were assigned by comparing TCR nucleotide sequences against IMGT/GENE-DB human TR gene sequences. Using the TCRdist pipeline, a later analysis assigned CDR3 sequences along with most-parsimonious VDJ recombination scenarios. A later analysis defined each TCR beta chain by its CDR3 amino acid sequence plus V-gene family, and excluded reads lacking a unique V-gene family. A later analysis removed over 500 highly shared, low-generation-probability nucleotide sequences to deal with suspected cross-contamination and a sequencing artifact. In a later analysis, a clonal expansion index was calculated for each public chain from normalized within-repertoire ranks of inferred template counts. A later analysis computed generation probabilities with a VDJ recombination model fitted to out-of-frame rearrangements, and checked the results against IGoR. In a later analysis, hypergeometric tests were used to score TCR-TCR, TCR-HLA and TCR-CMV co-occurrence, with a repertoire-size bias correction applied to TCR pairs. False discovery rates were estimated in a later analysis by permuting HLA or CMV assignments 20 times. In a later analysis, co-occurring TCRs were grouped using DBSCAN, with TCRdist sequence similarity added in when clustering inside HLA-allele-positive subsets. For co-occurrence clustering, repertoires with fewer than 30,000 or more than 120,000 public chains were excluded, along with four or five repertoires with anomalous nucleotide sharing. Imported from immuneACCESS, the table was reduced by TCRdb to in-frame sequences with V and J called. These copies leave out some clones; in studies compared against another copy, an unresolved V gene accounts for under half, and the cause of the remainder is not known. That table gives V, J and clone size, and the DNA gave D and trimming. The data table for this sample lists 150,000 to 200,000 clones. The top ten clonotypes cover about 0.79% of the sample.

Overall study results and their limits: According to a later genetic analysis, donors in an Asian-associated ancestry cluster had fewer N-insertions in productive TCRs than the roughly 660-donor mean. Most TCR sequences were seen in very few donors, while some public TCRs were found in many individuals. Several of the top co-occurrence clusters appeared to be linked to parvovirus B19, influenza, CMV and Epstein-Barr virus, according to a later analysis. The presence/absence analyses assumed that sequencing depth was roughly uniform across donors, and that assumption may not be true. In a later analysis, the rate of TCR association differed among HLA loci, with DRB1 alleles having the most associated TCRs and HLA-C alleles having the fewest. Broadly in line with IMGT annotations, most TCR beta V segments showed up in productive rearrangements about 87% or about 30% of the time in an earlier analysis of 587 of the donors. A further reported finding was that TCR beta sequences accurately predicted the HLA-A and HLA-B alleles for most subjects in the first cohort. A later analysis found that most CMV-associated TCR beta chains appeared HLA-restricted, with HLA associations seemingly driven largely by CMV exposure. In a later analysis, HLA-associated TCR beta chains showed more clonal expansion and lower generation probabilities than non-associated chains that were equally common. Only TCR beta chains were sequenced in this cohort, and the absence of alpha or paired-chain data limited detectable features. CMV serostatus was the only immune exposure information available for the cohort. A later genetic analysis associated a missense DCLRE1C variant with V-gene and J-gene trimming of TCR beta chains, and an independent cohort replicated the association. HLA typing was unavailable for some donors at each locus, so association tests used only the typed subset. In a later analysis, around 15,000 TCR beta sequences were associated with specific HLA alleles at a false discovery rate of 0.05. A total of 150 or so TCR beta chains were listed by the study as associated with cytomegalovirus. Linkage disequilibrium might explain the correlated functional status among segregating V segments, but an unknown experimental factor could not be excluded. When HLA alleles, especially DR and DQ, strongly co-occurred, TCR associations were difficult to assign to individual alleles. In both the original and validation cohorts, the classifier was reported to diagnose cytomegalovirus status with high specificity and sensitivity. The authors suggested that the approach could potentially be extended to other disease states and immunological phenotypes. A group of highly shared sequence variants was considered likely to be a technical artifact of the sequencing pipeline. Because counts were too low, about 15 rarely observed V segments, including chromosome 9 orphons, were left out of the earlier analysis of approximately 580 of the donors. In vitro tests confirmed that a few of the cytomegalovirus-associated TCR beta chains recognize cytomegalovirus antigens.

This TCR came from a woman in her late teens or twenties in good health and CMV-seropositive. Sequencing used PBMCs.

The CDR3 region: CASSEALLGTGSSYEQYF. The DNA is as follows: TGTGCCAGCAGTGAAGCGCTTCTGGGGACCGGGAGCTCCTACGAGCAGTACTTC. The V gene is TRBV6-1 and the J gene is TRBJ2-7; TRBD2 is a possible D gene, resting on 6 matching bases. Deletion took 0 bases off V and 0 bases off J, with a span of 18 bases between the germline ends. From a lookup of the germline V gene, CDR1 and CDR2 are MNHNS and SASEGT. Including the terminal cysteine and phenylalanine, the CDR3 comprises 18 residues. This entry keeps only the CDR3 DNA: 54 bases, framed from base 1.